Listed here are 19 T cell receptor beta chains from one sample, sequenced in a study of T cell repertoires in cytomegalovirus infection. Their recognized antigens are unknown. From the reads, TCRdb called clonotypes with MiXCR, one entry per CDR3 protein. The top ten hold approximately 18% of the sample, which has about 740,000 distinct CDR3 sequences, around 32% seen once. This sample comprised cultured PBMCs, obtained from culture after CMV antigen stimulation. Receptors originate from a human donor in good health (CMV status not recorded). Some clones in this sample may be carry-over from other donors' samples.

This clonotype was recorded a few times. This chain joins TRBV2 and TRBJ2-5; 12 bases agree with TRBD2. Trimming took 6 bases from V and 5 from J; bases not matched to a gene: 7. Germline CDR1 and CDR2: SNHLY and FYNNEI. This CDR3 is built from 15 residues. The CDR3 DNA is TGTGCCAGCAGGAGGACTAGCGGGGCAGGGGAGACCCAGTACTTC. Translation gives CASRRTSGAGETQYF.

This clonotype appeared a few times. V gene TRBV7-9 combines with J gene TRBJ2-7; D perhaps matches TRBD2 (6 bases). CDR1 and CDR2 (germline): SEHNR, FQNEAQ (reference sequence). There are 13 residues in the CDR3. V was shortened by 5 bases and J by 3 bases, with 11 bases between the two germline ends. CDR3 in amino acids: CASSPGDHYEQYF. For the CDR3, the DNA is TGTGCCAGCAGCCCGGGGGATCACTACGAGCAGTACTTC.

This clonotype was observed a handful of times. V and J are TRBV5-4 and TRBJ2-5; D is uncertain. V dropped 3 bases and J dropped 1 base, with 16 bases sitting between them. CDR1 SGHNT and CDR2 YYREEE come from the germline V gene (reference sequence). There are 16 residues in the CDR3. The CDR3 nucleotides are TGTGCCAGCAGCTCTGGGAAGAGTAGGGTCCAAGAGACCCAGTACTTC. It yields the protein CASSSGKSRVQETQYF.

Only a few counts were recorded for this clonotype. The chain carries TRBV5-1 and TRBJ2-1, with 9 bases fitting TRBD1. After removal of 0 bases from V and 5 bases from J, the junction contained 3 bases not matched to a gene. Germline assignment: CDR1 SGHRS and CDR2 YFSETQ. The CDR3 contains 15 residues. As DNA, the CDR3 is TGCGCCAGCAGCTTGGCAGGGACAGGGCACAATGAGCAGTTCTTC. Its protein product is CASSLAGTGHNEQFF. The variable domain in full, completed from reference TRBV5-1 and TRBJ2-1, reads KAGVTQTPRYLIKTRGQQVTLSCSPISGHRSVSWYQQTPGQGLQFLFEYFSETQRNKGNFPGRFSGRQFSNSRSEMNVSTLELGDSALYLCASSLAGTGHNEQFFGPGTRLTVL.

The CDR3 bases are TGTGCCAGCAGCTTAGCCGGGAGGGATGAGACCCAGTACTTC. Encoded protein: CASSLAGRDETQYF. The rearrangement joins TRBV7-6 to TRBJ2-5; 8 positions agree with TRBD2. Germline assignment: CDR1 SGHVS and CDR2 FNYEAQ. The CDR3 has 14 residues. Unmatched junction bases numbered 2, after V lost 0 bases and J lost 5 bases. Using reference TRBV7-6 and TRBJ2-5 for the parts outside the CDR3, the full variable domain is GAGVSQSPRYKVTKRGQDVALRCDPISGHVSLYWYRQALGQGPEFLTYFNYEAQQDKSGLPNDRFSAERPEGSISTLTIQRTEQRDSAMYRCASSLAGRDETQYFGPGTRLLVL.

This clonotype was found many times. The genes are TRBV7-2 and TRBJ2-7; weak D call: TRBD1 (6 bases). Germline V CDR1 and CDR2: SGHTA, FQGNSA. The CDR3 spans 13 residues. V lost 2 bases and J 2 bases, leaving 7 bases between the germline ends. DNA of the CDR3: TGTGCCAGCAGCTTAAACAGGGCCTACGAGCAGTACTTC. Amino acids: CASSLNRAYEQYF.

This clonotype was counted ten times or more. J is TRBJ2-3 and V is TRBV7-2, with 8 nucleotides matching TRBD2. The J segment lost 5 bases and the V segment lost 11 bases, leaving 15 bases of the junction unmatched. Germline loops: CDR1 SGHTA, CDR2 FQGNSA. The CDR3 loop spans 15 amino acids. CDR3: CASSFTGGAGDTQYF. Written as DNA, the CDR3 is TGTGCCTCTAGCTTTACGGGGGGGGCGGGAGATACGCAGTATTTT.

There are a few counts of this clonotype. The CDR3 spells CATQRVPEGGYTF. The CDR3 region has the DNA TGTGCCACCCAGAGGGTCCCCGAAGGTGGCTACACCTTC. This rearrangement joins TRBV6-1 to TRBJ1-2; D ambiguous. Trimming took 10 bases from V and 7 from J, leaving 19 bases between them. This CDR3 region has 13 residues. Germline values: CDR1 MNHNS, CDR2 SASEGT.

Only a few counts were recorded for this clonotype. The chain links TRBV7-9 to TRBJ2-6; D gene uncertain. Germline V lookup: CDR1 SEHNR, CDR2 FQNEAQ (reference sequence). Trimming pared 5 bases from V and 2 bases from J, leaving 7 bases between. The CDR3 is 14 amino acids. The DNA of the CDR3 is TGTGCCAGCAGCAATAATGCTGGGGCCAACGTCCTGACTTTC. Amino acids: CASSNNAGANVLTF.

This clonotype was picked up a small number of times. The genes are TRBV6-2 or TRBV6-3 and TRBJ2-1, with a possible D match to TRBD1 (6 bases). The CDR3 runs 16 residues. Germline-derived CDR1 and CDR2 are MNHEY and SVGEGT. V shed 2 bases and J shed 0 bases, with 11 bases lying between them. The CDR3 DNA is TGTGCCAGCAGTTACCAGGGGCCTTCCTCCTACAATGAGCAGTTCTTC. Translating it yields CASSYQGPSSYNEQFF.

There are a few counts of this clonotype. V and J are TRBV7-2 and TRBJ1-2, with a tentative D call TRBD1 (5 bases). Trimming removed 4 bases at V and 2 bases at J, with 11 bases between. The CDR3 has 14 residues. CDR1 and CDR2 from the germline V gene are SGHTA and FQGNSA. The CDR3 reads CASSWGLLNYGYTF. Written as DNA, the CDR3 is TGTGCCAGCAGCTGGGGACTGCTGAACTATGGCTACACCTTC.

This clonotype was detected a few times. V and J are TRBV27 and TRBJ2-6; D gene uncertain. CDR3 length: 17 amino acids. Germline CDR1 and CDR2: MNHEY and SMNVEV (reference sequence). V gave up 6 bases and J gave up 2 bases, with 17 bases separating them. For the CDR3, the DNA is TGTGCCAGCAGAGCAGGCCGCCTAAGGGCTGGGGCCAACGTCCTGACTTTC. Translating it yields CASRAGRLRAGANVLTF. Full variable domain (rest looked up from reference TRBV27 and TRBJ2-6): EAQVTQNPRYLITVTGKKLTVTCSQNMNHEYMSWYRQDPGLGLRQIYYSMNVEVTDKGDVPEGYKVSRKEKRNFPLILESPSPNQTSLYFCASRAGRLRAGANVLTFGAGSRLTVL.

J is TRBJ1-4 and V is TRBV6-1; D not resolved. The germline V gene encodes CDR1 MNHNS and CDR2 SASEGT. CDR3 size: 16 residues. V gave up 1 base and J gave up 1 base, with 10 bases separating them. CDR3 in amino acids: CASSEEAFRTNEKLFF. The CDR3 nucleotides read TGTGCCAGCAGTGAAGAAGCGTTTCGAACTAATGAAAAACTGTTTTTT.

As DNA, the CDR3 is TGTGCCAGCAGCCGCAGGGGGCTGGAGCAGTTCTTC. As protein: CASSRRGLEQFF. The chain links TRBV7-2 to TRBJ2-1, with 8 positions matching TRBD1. This CDR3 has 12 residues. Germline V CDR1 and CDR2: SGHTA, FQGNSA. Trimming cost V 5 bases and J 10 bases; bases outside gene matches: 4.

This clonotype was seen more than once but under ten times. The V call is TRBV4-3, the J call TRBJ2-5; the D is unclear. The CDR3 consists of 16 residues. Germline loops: CDR1 LGHNA, CDR2 YSLEER. V was cut by 0 bases and J by 1 base, with 12 bases left in between. CDR3 in amino acids: CASSQEVSSVQETQYF. Here the CDR3 DNA reads TGCGCCAGCAGCCAAGAGGTATCCTCTGTCCAAGAGACCCAGTACTTC.

This clonotype has more than one count but fewer than ten. The chain carries TRBV11-2 and TRBJ2-1; TRBD1 is a possible D gene (6 bases). From germline, CDR1 is SGHAT and CDR2 FQNNGV. With 5 bases removed from V and 6 bases from J, the gap between germline ends came to 23 bases. The CDR3 is made up of 17 amino acids. The CDR3 region has the DNA TGTGCCAGCAGCCTAACCTCTGGGACAAGAAGAATCAATGAGCAGTTCTTC. Encoded protein: CASSLTSGTRRINEQFF.

The rearrangement uses TRBV6-2 or TRBV6-3 and TRBJ2-7, with 8 bases lining up with TRBD1. In germline, CDR1 is MNHEY, CDR2 SVGEGT. J lost 5 bases, V lost 8 bases, and 2 bases had no gene match. CDR3 size: 11 residues. The DNA for the CDR3 is TGTGCCAGCGGACAGGGCCACGAGCAGTACTTC. This sequence encodes CASGQGHEQYF.

The chain uses TRBV5-1 and TRBJ2-7; D uncertain. The CDR3 contains 15 residues. The germline V and J ends were trimmed by 4 bases and 0 bases, with 14 bases remaining between them. The germline gives CDR1 SGHRS, CDR2 YFSETQ. The CDR3 nucleotides are TGCGCCAGCAGCGTGGACCCACCGAGCTCCTACGAGCAGTACTTC. Translation gives CASSVDPPSSYEQYF.

The V call is TRBV18, the J call TRBJ1-1, with a weak D call TRBD1 (5 bases). Germline V gene lookup returns CDR1 KGHSH and CDR2 LQKENI. V lost 0 bases and J lost 5, with 28 bases in between. The CDR3 covers 20 residues. The CDR3 loop is CASSPPTAGTLVPRGTEAFF. Here the CDR3 DNA reads TGTGCCAGCTCACCACCTACCGCCGGGACCTTAGTCCCCCGGGGTACTGAAGCTTTCTTT. Complete variable domain (other parts from reference TRBV18 and TRBJ1-1): NAGVMQNPRHLVRRRGQEARLRCSPMKGHSHVYWYRQLPEEGLKFMVYLQKENIIDESGMPKERFSAEFPKEGPSILRIQQVVRGDSAAYFCASSPPTAGTLVPRGTEAFFGQGTRLTVV.